This T cell receptor (beta chain) was identified during a study of CD8 T cells in ankylosing spondylitis. General study findings and limits: Matched ankylosing spondylitis synovial fluid reportedly showed significant enrichment of disease-linked clones. Made up of under ten highly homologous variants, a TCR beta motif appeared characteristic of ankylosing spondylitis blood. Clones linked to the disease showed a CD8+ phenotype. They occurred at relatively low frequencies in peripheral blood.

V lost 1 base to trimming and J lost 6 bases, with 19 bases between them. Germline CDR1 is DFQATT and CDR2 is SNEGSKA (reference sequence). This CDR3 has 15 amino acids. There are many counts of this clonotype. Its specificity is not known. Quantitative 5'-RACE was performed with molecular barcodes, and it yielded the TCR beta libraries. One entry per CDR3 protein, called by TCRdb with MiXCR from the 5' RACE reads. Here the sample spans approximately 290,000 distinct CDR3 sequences, roughly 20% being singletons. Sequencing was performed on blood, either unsorted or a sorted T cell fraction (not recorded which). This clonotype originated in a female donor with ankylosing spondylitis or in good health (not recorded which). The chain recombines TRBV20-1 with TRBJ2-7; D gene uncertain. CDR3 loop: CSARGPHNPFSEQYF. The CDR3 DNA sequence: TGCAGTGCTAGAGGGCCCCACAACCCCTTCTCCGAGCAGTACTTC.